This entry features one T cell receptor beta chain sequence. Antigen: not known. Per germline, CDR1 LNHDA and CDR2 SQIVND (reference sequence). The CDR3 consists of 15 residues. Trimming shortened V by 5 bases and J by 5 bases, and 16 bases separated the two germline ends. Per the original methods: The detection floor for productive clonotype frequency was 2.59 x 10-5. Only in-frame clones appear in the TCRdb table, and some are missing; sequencing was by immunoSEQ multiplex PCR. The V and J calls and clone size come from that table; D and trimming were worked out from the DNA. The table includes 31,000 or so clones, 65% to 85% detected once. This sample is part of a study of STAT5B mutations in CD4+ large granular lymphocyte leukemia. Study-wide results and limits: 8/27 top patient clones versus 2/35 control clones were TRBV06-family.

The sample comprised CD4+ T cells from blood buffy coats. This clonotype originated in a human donor in good health. The rearrangement uses TRBV19 and TRBJ2-1; tentatively, D is TRBD1 or TRBD2 (7 bases each). CDR3 coding DNA: TGTGCCAGTAGTTTGAGGGGGCTAGCGGACAATGAGCAGTTCTTC. This sequence encodes CASSLRGLADNEQFF.